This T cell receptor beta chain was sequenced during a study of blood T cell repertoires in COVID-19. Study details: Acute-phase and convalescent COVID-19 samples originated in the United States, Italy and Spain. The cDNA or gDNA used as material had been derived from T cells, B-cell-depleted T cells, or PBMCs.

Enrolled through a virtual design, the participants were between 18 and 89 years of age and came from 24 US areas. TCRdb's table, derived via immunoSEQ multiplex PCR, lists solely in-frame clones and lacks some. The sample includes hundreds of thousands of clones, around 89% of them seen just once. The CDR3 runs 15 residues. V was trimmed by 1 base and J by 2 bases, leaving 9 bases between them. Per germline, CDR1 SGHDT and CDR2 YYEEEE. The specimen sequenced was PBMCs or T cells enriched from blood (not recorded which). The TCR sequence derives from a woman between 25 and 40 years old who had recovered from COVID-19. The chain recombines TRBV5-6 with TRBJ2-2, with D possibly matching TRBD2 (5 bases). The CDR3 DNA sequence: TGTGCCAGCAGCTTGAAACGGGATAACACCGGGGAGCTGTTTTTT. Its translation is CASSLKRDNTGELFF.